This T cell receptor (beta chain) was obtained from a study of neoadjuvant anti-PD-1 for oral cavity cancer. The CDR3 has 15 amino acids. From germline, CDR1 is SGHRS and CDR2 YFSETQ. The ends lost 3 bases at V and 5 bases at J; junction bases unmatched: 6. Blood libraries mostly used around 500 ng genomic DNA, six replicates each. Some clones are missing from TCRdb's copy, which holds only in-frame ones; the method was immunoSEQ multiplex PCR. Among about 16,000 clones listed, about 70% were seen once. This clone has a single count. The sample here was PBMCs, taken before nivolumab (anti-PD-1) treatment. The chain carries TRBV5-1 and TRBJ2-5, with 11 bases fitting TRBD1. The receptor's source is a person aged 35 to 85 with oral cavity squamous cell carcinoma. The CDR3 here is CASSSGTGGTETQYF. The CDR3 region has the DNA TGCGCCAGCAGCTCGGGGACAGGGGGTACGGAGACCCAGTACTTC.